This TCR beta chain was profiled in a study of T cell repertoires in cytomegalovirus infection. Across the whole study: From public TCR beta signatures came an indication of both CMV infection and matching HLA type. Study findings and constraints: CMV carriers having the relevant HLA were flagged by cumulative public TCR beta family frequency.

TCRdb fed the reads into MiXCR, producing one record per CDR3 protein. The sample holds about 110,000 distinct CDR3 sequences, 29% seen once. J lost 4 bases, V lost 0 bases, and 6 bases had no gene match. The CDR3 is 18 amino acids. CDR1 and CDR2 from the germline V gene are LGHNA and YNFKEQ. With respect to this clonotype: As yet, its antigen is unknown.

The chain uses TRBV4-2 and TRBJ2-5; TRBD2 matches 15 bases. The clonotype comes from a human donor in good health (CMV status not recorded). Some clones in this sample may be carry-over from other donors' samples. The sample consisted of CD8+ T cells from cultured PBMCs, taken from culture after CMV antigen stimulation. CDR3 residues: CASSQDPSGLAGGETQYF. The CDR3 DNA reads TGTGCCAGCAGCCAAGATCCCTCGGGACTAGCGGGGGGAGAGACCCAGTACTTC.